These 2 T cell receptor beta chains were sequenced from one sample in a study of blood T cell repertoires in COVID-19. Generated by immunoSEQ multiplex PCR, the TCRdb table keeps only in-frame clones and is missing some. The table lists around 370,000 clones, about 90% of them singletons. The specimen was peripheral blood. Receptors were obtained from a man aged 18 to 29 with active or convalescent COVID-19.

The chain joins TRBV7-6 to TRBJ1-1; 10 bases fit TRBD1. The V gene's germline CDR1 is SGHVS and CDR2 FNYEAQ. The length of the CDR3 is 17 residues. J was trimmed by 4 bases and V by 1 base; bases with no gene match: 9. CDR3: CASSLETGGAWGTEAFF. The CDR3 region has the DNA TGTGCCAGCAGCTTAGAGACAGGGGGCGCGTGGGGCACTGAAGCTTTCTTT.

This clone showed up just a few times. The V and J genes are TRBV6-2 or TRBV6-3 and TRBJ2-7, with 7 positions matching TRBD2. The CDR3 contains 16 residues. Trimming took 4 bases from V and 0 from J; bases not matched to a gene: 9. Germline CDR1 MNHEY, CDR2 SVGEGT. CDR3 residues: CASSFRLAVSSYEQYF. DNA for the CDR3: TGTGCCAGCAGTTTTAGGCTAGCGGTGAGCTCCTACGAGCAGTACTTC.